The 22 T cell receptor beta chains in this list originate from one sample, sequenced in a study of shared clonotypes between healthy human individuals. Naive CD8 isolation took CD45RO-negative cells positively selected for CCR7 and excluded terminally differentiated effector memory CD45RA+ cells. The method was immunoSEQ multiplex PCR; TCRdb's version includes in-frame clones alone and lacks a portion of them. The top ten clones hold 24% of a sample with about 700,000 clones, just over 90% of them seen once. Sequenced input: naive CD8+ T cells sorted from blood. Receptors originate from a man aged 30 to 39 in good health.

This clone has a single count. The chain is built from TRBV11-2 and TRBJ2-7; the D gene is possibly TRBD2 (7 bases). Trimming took 8 bases from V and 3 from J, leaving 26 bases between them. The germline V gene has CDR1 SGHAT and CDR2 FQNNGV. The CDR3 spans 17 residues. The CDR3: CASRGERWTELNYEQYF. CDR3 nucleotides: TGTGCCAGCCGGGGGGAAAGGTGGACAGAGCTGAACTACGAGCAGTACTTC.

The chain carries TRBV11-3 and TRBJ2-1; a possible D gene is TRBD2 (7 bases). The CDR3 is 15 residues long. Trimming stripped 3 bases from V and 1 base from J, with 10 bases between. From germline, CDR1 is SGHNT and CDR2 YENEEA. The CDR3 DNA reads as TGTGCCAGCAGCTTTGGGGGGGCTTCCTACAATGAGCAGTTCTTC. Protein: CASSFGGASYNEQFF.

The chain has TRBV29-1 and TRBJ2-5; 12 bases are shared with TRBD1. Judging by the DNA end, TRBJ2-7 fits better; the J call may be wrong. Germline CDR1 SQVTM, CDR2 ANQGSEA. CDR3 size: 14 residues. The CDR3 loop reads CSVEGTGGGVEQYF. CDR3 bases: TGCAGCGTTGAGGGGACAGGGGGCGGGGTCGAGCAGTACTTC.

This sequence joins TRBV5-6 and TRBJ2-7, with D perhaps TRBD1 (6 bases). Trimming stripped 1 base from V and 3 bases from J, with 11 bases between. CDR3 size: 14 residues. CDR1 and CDR2 from the germline V gene are SGHDT and YYEEEE. The CDR3 spells CASSLYEGHYEQYF. DNA for the CDR3: TGTGCCAGCAGCTTGTACGAGGGACACTACGAGCAGTACTTC.

This clone occurred once. The chain has TRBV7-3 and TRBJ2-3, with D perhaps TRBD1 or TRBD2 (5 bases each). There are 15 residues in the CDR3. CDR1 is SGHTA and CDR2 is FQGTGA in the germline V gene. The germline V and J ends were trimmed by 7 bases and 0 bases, with 14 bases remaining between them. CDR3 in DNA: TGTGCCAGCACCCTTGGGGGTTCGAGCACAGATACGCAGTATTTT. Translated: CASTLGGSSTDTQYF. The full variable domain, completed using reference TRBV7-3 and TRBJ2-3, is GAGVSQTPSNKVTEKGKYVELRCDPISGHTALYWYRQSLGQGPEFLIYFQGTGAADDSGLPNDRFFAVRPEGSVSTLKIQRTERGDSAVYLCASTLGGSSTDTQYFGPGTRLTVL.

The CDR3 loop is CASSRGTSGSNEQFF. The CDR3 DNA sequence: TGTGCCAGCAGCCGAGGGACTAGCGGAAGTAATGAGCAGTTCTTC. The chain recombines TRBV7-2 with TRBJ2-1, with 11 bases fitting TRBD2. The CDR3 loop spans 15 amino acids. After removal of 5 bases from V and 7 bases from J, the junction contained 7 bases not matched to a gene. The germline V gene has CDR1 SGHTA and CDR2 FQGNSA.

The chain joins TRBV29-1 to TRBJ2-3, with 14 bases lining up with TRBD2. The germline V gene encodes CDR1 SQVTM and CDR2 ANQGSEA. The J segment lost 5 bases and the V segment lost 7 bases, leaving 8 bases of the junction unmatched. There are 15 residues in the CDR3. CDR3 sequence reads: CSARGLAGVGDTQYF. The CDR3 region has the DNA TGCAGCGCTAGGGGACTAGCGGGAGTAGGAGATACGCAGTATTTT.

The chain joins TRBV10-3 to TRBJ2-2; no clear D. Trimming pared 2 bases from V and 0 bases from J, leaving 13 bases between. The CDR3 has 17 amino acids. Germline CDR1 reads ENHRY; CDR2 reads SYGVKD. This CDR3 is CAISEELGLANTGELFF. In nucleotides, the CDR3 is TGTGCCATCAGTGAGGAACTCGGGCTCGCGAACACCGGGGAGCTGTTTTTT.

DNA of the CDR3: TGCAGCGTTGATGGGACAGGGGCGCTCCTTTATTACAATGAGCAGTTCTTC. Translated: CSVDGTGALLYYNEQFF. This chain uses TRBV29-1 with TRBJ2-1, with 10 bases aligning to TRBD1. The CDR3 covers 17 residues. Germline V gene sequence: CDR1 SQVTM, CDR2 ANQGSEA. Trimming removed 3 bases from V and 4 bases from J; junction bases left unmatched: 12.

The V call is TRBV11-2, the J call TRBJ2-5, with 8 bases matching TRBD2. Germline CDR1 SGHAT, CDR2 FQNNGV. With V trimmed by 4 bases and J by 5 bases, 9 bases remained unmatched. This CDR3 has 15 residues. CDR3 nucleotide sequence: TGTGCCAGCAGCTCCGGGACTAGTTTTCTGGAGACCCAGTACTTC. Translating gives CASSSGTSFLETQYF.

The chain is built from TRBV6-6 and TRBJ2-2; D gene unclear. Germline CDR1 reads MNHNY; CDR2 reads SVGAGI (reference sequence). The CDR3 sequence is 15 residues long. V lost 10 bases, J lost 3 bases, and 18 bases lay in between. Here the CDR3 DNA reads TGTGCCATCTTATCTGCGGACCCAGACACCGGGGAGCTGTTTTTT. This codes for CAILSADPDTGELFF.

The chain employs TRBV9 and TRBJ2-3; D may be TRBD1 (6 bases). Germline-derived CDR1 and CDR2 are SGDLS and YYNGEE. V was clipped by 3 bases and J by 2 bases, with 13 bases between them. The CDR3 totals 15 residues. The chain's CDR3 is CASSAGGGLTDTQYF. Written as DNA, the CDR3 is TGTGCCAGCAGCGCTGGGGGCGGTCTCACAGATACGCAGTATTTT.

The V gene is TRBV7-6, the J gene TRBJ2-3; TRBD1 matches 10 bases. This CDR3 contains 16 residues. The trim removed 4 bases at V and 4 bases at J, leaving 8 bases unmatched. The germline V gene has CDR1 SGHVS and CDR2 FNYEAQ. CDR3: CASSSPSTGGPDTQYF. The CDR3 nucleotides are TGTGCCAGCAGCTCGCCATCGACAGGGGGCCCAGATACGCAGTATTTT.

This clone showed up just a few times. Other DNA variants within this sample encode the same CDR3. The chain carries TRBV27 and TRBJ1-5; D remains unclear. The V gene lost 6 bases and the J gene lost 6 bases, with 9 bases spanning the gap. The CDR3 contains 12 residues. Germline lookup yields CDR1 MNHEY and CDR2 SMNVEV (reference sequence). This CDR3 is CASSPLGQPQHF. CDR3 coding DNA: TGTGCCAGCAGCCCACTGGGTCAGCCCCAGCATTTT.

CDR3 loop: CASSPRQTSGANVLTF. Written as DNA, the CDR3 is TGTGCCAGCAGCCCCCGACAAACCTCTGGGGCCAACGTCCTGACTTTC. The J gene is TRBJ2-6, the V gene TRBV7-9; no definite D call. Deletions cut 5 bases from V and 0 bases from J, with 11 bases between. Germline V gene lookup returns CDR1 SEHNR and CDR2 FQNEAQ (reference sequence). CDR3 length: 16 amino acids.

This clone was seen a few times. V and J are TRBV7-8 and TRBJ1-1, with TRBD1 matching 8 bases. The ends lost 5 bases at V and 0 bases at J; junction bases unmatched: 5. Germline-derived CDR1 and CDR2 are SGHVS and FQNEAQ. This CDR3 region has 15 residues. CDR3 in amino acids: CASSPKDRVNTEAFF. The CDR3 nucleotides read TGTGCCAGCAGCCCTAAGGACAGGGTGAACACTGAAGCTTTCTTT.

This chain joins TRBV28 and TRBJ2-5, with 7 positions matching TRBD2. CDR1 is MDHEN and CDR2 is SYDVKM in the germline V gene. CDR3 length equals 17 residues. V lost 4 bases to trimming and J lost 5 bases; unmatched junction nucleotides: 16. The CDR3 DNA reads as TGTGCCAGCAGTTCCTCCATAACGGGAGGCCCTAGGGAGACCCAGTACTTC. Its translation is CASSSSITGGPRETQYF.

V and J are TRBV19 and TRBJ1-5; D perhaps matches TRBD1 (5 bases). CDR3 length: 19 residues. Germline V gene data show CDR1 as LNHDA and CDR2 as SQIVND (reference sequence). Trimming removed 5 bases at V and 5 bases at J, with 28 bases between. The CDR3 protein is CASSFGGFRRTGLYQPQHF. The CDR3 region has the DNA TGTGCCAGTAGTTTTGGGGGATTTCGGCGAACGGGCCTTTATCAGCCCCAGCATTTT.

The V gene is TRBV4-1, the J gene TRBJ2-1; the match to TRBD1 covers 8 bases. V shed 4 bases, J shed 5 bases, and the junction held 4 bases outside the gene matches. CDR3 length: 14 amino acids. Germline V lookup: CDR1 MGHRA, CDR2 YSYEKL. The CDR3 DNA sequence: TGCGCCAGCAGCCCGCGGACAGGGAACAATGAGCAGTTCTTC. This sequence encodes CASSPRTGNNEQFF.

The table lists this clone with a few counts. The rearrangement uses TRBV11-2 and TRBJ2-7; D call uncertain. Trimming left V 1 base short and J 2 bases short, with 6 bases between. Germline lookup yields CDR1 SGHAT and CDR2 FQNNGV. The length of the CDR3 is 13 residues. The CDR3 protein is CASSLVSPYEQYF. CDR3 in DNA: TGTGCCAGCAGCTTAGTGTCCCCCTACGAGCAGTACTTC.

The chain carries TRBV9 and TRBJ2-1; 9 bases line up with TRBD1. J was trimmed by 8 bases and V by 3 bases; bases with no gene match: 18. This CDR3 contains 18 residues. Per the germline V gene, CDR1 is SGDLS and CDR2 is YYNGEE. The chain's CDR3 is CASSARSTRTGDGYEQFF. The CDR3 coding sequence is TGTGCCAGCAGCGCACGATCCACGAGGACAGGGGATGGGTATGAGCAGTTCTTC.

The V and J genes are TRBV9 and TRBJ2-7; D is possibly TRBD2 (6 bases). Germline-derived CDR1 and CDR2 are SGDLS and YYNGEE. The CDR3 is 15 residues long. V was clipped by 1 base and J by 2 bases, with 13 bases between them. The CDR3 region has the DNA TGTGCCAGCAGCGTAACCCCGGGACTCACCTACGAGCAGTACTTC. Translation gives CASSVTPGLTYEQYF.